This T cell receptor beta chain was captured in a study of blood T cell repertoires in COVID-19. Original analysis: Reference gene primers were amplified, and this amplification served to estimate nucleated cell counts. Some clones are missing from TCRdb's copy, which holds only in-frame ones; the method was immunoSEQ multiplex PCR. That table furnishes V, J and clone size, whereas the DNA furnished D and trimming. The sample comprises 350,000 to 500,000 clones, nearly 90% of which are singletons, and less than 1.5% rests with the top ten. Participant ages covered roughly 18 to 89 years across around 25 US areas. The junction had 6 bases not matched to a gene; V was cut back by 5 bases and J by 0 bases. Germline V lookup: CDR1 MDHEN, CDR2 SYDVKM. The CDR3 runs 16 residues.

The rearrangement joins TRBV28 to TRBJ1-3, with 8 bases aligning to TRBD1. This TCR derives from a woman between 18 and 29 years old who had been exposed to COVID-19. Sequenced material: PBMCs or T cells enriched from blood (not recorded which). This CDR3 reads CASSPGQVVSGNTIYF. The CDR3 DNA sequence: TGTGCCAGCAGTCCGGGACAGGTGGTCTCTGGAAACACCATATATTTT. Based on the CDR3 plus reference TRBV28 and TRBJ1-3, the full variable domain is DVKVTQSSRYLVKRTGEKVFLECVQDMDHENMFWYRQDPGLGLRLIYFSYDVKMKEKGDIPEGYSVSREKKERFSLILESASTNQTSMYLCASSPGQVVSGNTIYFGEGSWLTVV.